These T cell receptor beta chains were read from a single sample in a study of CD8 T cells in ankylosing spondylitis. Via MiXCR, TCRdb re-called the 5' RACE reads, giving one row per CDR3 protein. Of about 240,000 distinct CDR3 sequences in the sample, around 7.8% were seen once. What was sequenced was blood, either unsorted or a sorted T cell fraction (not recorded which). These receptors all stem from a male donor with ankylosing spondylitis or in good health (not recorded which). The conserved cysteine and the conserved F or W are not part of the CDR3 here. Fields, in order: clone size, V gene, CDR3 protein. Size values are once, few and many counts, or a class for expanded clones, and some rows have none.

clone size: many
V gene: TRBV5-1
CDR3 protein: ANTKEESYEQY

clone size: few
V gene: TRBV5-1
CDR3 protein: ASSLSTDVYEQY

clone size: many
V gene: TRBV9
CDR3 protein: ASSVEGQGANNEQF

clone size: many
V gene: TRBV7-2
CDR3 protein: ASTSTGGYTGELF

clone size: many
V gene: TRBV2
CDR3 protein: ASSVRGENTEAF

clone size: many
V gene: TRBV20-1
CDR3 protein: SARPPGLAGVGTDTQY

clone size: many
V gene: TRBV9
CDR3 protein: ASSVQGLVGVEQY

clone size: many
V gene: TRBV24-1
CDR3 protein: ATSDPRREVDTQY

clone size: many
V gene: TRBV27
CDR3 protein: ASSSVWTGEGKKLF

clone size: many
V gene: TRBV7-9
CDR3 protein: ASSLAGQGLY

clone size: .
V gene: TRBV4-2
CDR3 protein: ASSPSAGSAYEQY

clone size: many
V gene: TRBV10-1
CDR3 protein: ASRVGLRDEKLF

clone size: few
V gene: TRBV6-1
CDR3 protein: ASRGGRSGFGEQY

clone size: many
V gene: TRBV20-1
CDR3 protein: SASRSGQAEAF

clone size: .
V gene: TRBV30
CDR3 protein: AWNGRGRSPLH

clone size: many
V gene: TRBV20-1
CDR3 protein: SARHPGQGFQPQH

clone size: many
V gene: TRBV12-3/TRBV12-4
CDR3 protein: ASRPREGGIEQF

clone size: once
V gene: TRBV3-1
CDR3 protein: ASSQGLDVH

clone size: many
V gene: TRBV24-1
CDR3 protein: ATSDQGAHKDTQY

clone size: .
V gene: TRBV7-3
CDR3 protein: ASSSSWGTDTQY

clone size: many
V gene: TRBV5-1
CDR3 protein: ASSPDRDHQPQH

clone size: many
V gene: TRBV18
CDR3 protein: ASSPVGDYEQY

clone size: many
V gene: TRBV4-3
CDR3 protein: ASSQEVTSIGNTIY

clone size: many
V gene: TRBV6-5
CDR3 protein: ASSYDRFRQF

clone size: once
V gene: TRBV20-1
CDR3 protein: SAREFSGRIDDTQY

clone size: .
V gene: TRBV7-2
CDR3 protein: ASSPGPWDNEQF